The T cell receptor (beta chain) under discussion was sequenced for a study of blood T cell repertoires in COVID-19. At the level of the study: From T cells, B-cell-depleted T cells, or PBMCs came the material, which was cDNA or gDNA.

Under the authors' procedure: Reference gene primer amplification in the assay estimated nucleated cell counts. Assay used: immunoSEQ multiplex PCR; TCRdb lists only in-frame clones, some missing. The DNA was the basis for D and trimming; V, J and clone size are from that table. The data show more than 25,000 clones, around 85% seen once. Seattle enrolled patients during active infection and tracked them longitudinally. The sequenced material came from peripheral blood. The TCR originated in a woman aged 80 or older with COVID-19, enrolled during active disease.

The CDR3: CASSVGSATDTQYF. The CDR3 DNA reads as TGTGCCAGCAGCGTCGGGAGCGCCACAGATACGCAGTATTTT. The chain has TRBV7-3 and TRBJ2-3; possible D gene TRBD2, 6 bases. The ends were cut back, 5 bases at V and 2 bases at J, with 11 bases in the middle. Germline V gives CDR1 SGHTA, CDR2 FQGTGA. The CDR3 is made up of 14 amino acids.